The T cell receptor beta chain under discussion was sequenced for a study of molecular identifiers for immune sequencing clone quantification. Study at large: In the replicates, RNA derived from roughly 20,000 or 100,000 naive CD8 cells was divided into five parts, and four were sequenced.

Study-wide results and caveats: Among effectors, clones above 20 RNA copies held over 97% of molecules; among naive cells, under 1%.

Germline-derived CDR1 and CDR2 are PRHDT and FYEKMQ (reference sequence). The CDR3 consists of 15 residues. Between the trimmed V and J ends, which lost 1 base and 9 bases, there was a span of 16 bases. As concerns this clonotype: Its antigen remains unidentified.

From the PCR reads, TCRdb called clonotypes with MiXCR, one entry per CDR3 protein. There are about 320,000 distinct CDR3 sequences in the sample; roughly 24% occur only once, and 0.65% to 0.75% lies in the top ten. The authors gated naive CD8 T cells as CD8+CD4-CCR7+CD45RA+ for sorting. This sequence originates from a human donor in good health. Some libraries in this study had Jurkat cell RNA spiked in. The genes are TRBV13 and TRBJ2-1, with D unclear. Sequences were obtained from naive CD8+ T cells from blood, with Jurkat cell RNA spiked in. The subset is: FACS-sorted CD8+CD4-CCR7+CD45RA+ naive T cells. CDR3 residues: CASSLDRQEFGEQFF. CDR3 sequence (DNA): TGTGCCAGCAGCTTAGATCGGCAGGAGTTCGGTGAGCAGTTCTTC.